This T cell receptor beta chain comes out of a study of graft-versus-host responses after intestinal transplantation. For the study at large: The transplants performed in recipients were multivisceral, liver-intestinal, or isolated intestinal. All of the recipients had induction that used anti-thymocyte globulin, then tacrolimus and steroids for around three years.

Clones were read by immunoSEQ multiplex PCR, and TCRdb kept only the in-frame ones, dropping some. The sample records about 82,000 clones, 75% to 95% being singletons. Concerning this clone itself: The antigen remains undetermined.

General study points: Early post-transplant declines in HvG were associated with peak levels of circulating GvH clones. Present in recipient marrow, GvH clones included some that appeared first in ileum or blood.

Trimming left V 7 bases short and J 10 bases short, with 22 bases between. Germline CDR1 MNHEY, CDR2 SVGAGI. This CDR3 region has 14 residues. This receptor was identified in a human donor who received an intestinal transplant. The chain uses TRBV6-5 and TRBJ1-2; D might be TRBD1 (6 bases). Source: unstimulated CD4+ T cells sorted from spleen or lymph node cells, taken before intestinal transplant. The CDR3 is CASTPGGSLRVYTF. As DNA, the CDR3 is TGTGCCAGCACTCCGGGGGGCTCACTAAGAGTCTACACCTTC.